These 12 T cell receptor beta chains originate from one sample sequenced in a study of beta chain features in type 1 diabetes. Investigators reverse transcribed all isolated RNA, so they sequenced expressed TCRB transcripts. The protocol was immunoSEQ multiplex PCR, while the TCRdb copy is restricted to in-frame clones and leaves out a portion. This table holds some 300,000 clones, under 8.5% found once. Sequenced input: central memory CD4+ T cells from blood. These receptors were collected from a woman aged 18-35 years in good health.

The V call is TRBV6-6, the J call TRBJ2-3; no reliable D call. V lost 2 bases and J 3 bases, leaving 6 bases between the germline ends. The germline CDR1 and CDR2 sequences are MNHNY and SVGAGI (reference sequence). The length of the CDR3 is 13 residues. The CDR3 is CASSYERTDTQYF. The CDR3, as DNA: TGTGCCAGCAGTTACGAGCGTACAGATACGCAGTATTTT.

This clone was counted only a few times. The V call is TRBV19, the J call TRBJ1-4; unclear D gene. From germline, CDR1 is LNHDA and CDR2 SQIVND (reference sequence). The CDR3 extends over 13 amino acids. V lost 5 bases to trimming and J lost 8 bases, with 12 bases between them. The CDR3 spells CASSPDPEEKLFF. The CDR3, as DNA: TGTGCCAGTAGTCCTGATCCTGAGGAAAAACTGTTTTTT. Based on the CDR3 plus reference TRBV19 and TRBJ1-4, the full variable domain is DGGITQSPKYLFRKEGQNVTLSCEQNLNHDAMYWYRQDPGQGLRLIYYSQIVNDFQKGDIAEGYSVSREKKESFPLTVTSAQKNPTAFYLCASSPDPEEKLFFGSGTQLSVL.

Concerning this clone itself: The sample carries other DNA sequences with the same CDR3. J is TRBJ1-4 and V is TRBV5-1, with a tentative D call TRBD1 (6 bases). V was cut by 5 bases and J by 3 bases, with 11 bases left in between. The CDR3 runs to 14 residues. Germline CDR1 reads SGHRS; CDR2 reads YFSETQ. CDR3 residues: CASRLGGSNEKLFF. Here the CDR3 DNA reads TGCGCCAGCAGATTAGGGGGATCTAATGAAAAACTGTTTTTT.

The chain combines TRBV7-2 with TRBJ2-7; 11 positions agree with TRBD2. The V gene's germline CDR1 is SGHTA and CDR2 FQGNSA. This CDR3 has 15 amino acids. Losses at the gene ends were 5 bases for V and 3 bases for J; bases not matched to a gene: 6. CDR3 DNA: TGTGCCAGCAGCGCCACTAGCGGGAGTGACTACGAGCAGTACTTC. Translating it yields CASSATSGSDYEQYF.

This clone showed up just a few times. The V and J genes are TRBV5-1 and TRBJ2-3; 12 bases fit TRBD2. The CDR3 consists of 17 residues. Germline CDR1 SGHRS, CDR2 YFSETQ. With V trimmed by 3 bases and J by 2 bases, 7 bases remained unmatched. The CDR3 DNA sequence: TGCGCCAGCAGCTCTGAGACTAGCGGGGGCCCCACAGATACGCAGTATTTT. It specifies CASSSETSGGPTDTQYF.

The chain is built from TRBV4-3 and TRBJ2-6, with D unresolved. Germline CDR1 reads LGHNA; CDR2 reads YSLEER. The CDR3 is 19 residues long. Trimming removed 0 bases at V and 1 base at J, with 16 bases between. Here the CDR3 reads CASSQDRPVPGSGANVLTF. In DNA, the CDR3 is TGCGCCAGCAGCCAAGATAGGCCCGTCCCTGGGTCTGGGGCCAACGTCCTGACTTTC.

The gene calls are TRBV6-1 and TRBJ1-5; D is uncertain. Trimming left V 9 bases short and J 4 bases short, with 10 bases between. The CDR3 runs 12 residues. Germline loops: CDR1 MNHNS, CDR2 SASEGT. The CDR3 DNA is TGTGCCAGTCGACGGGAAAATCAGCCCCAGCATTTT. Amino acid sequence: CASRRENQPQHF.

There are a few counts of this clone. The chain links TRBV30 to TRBJ2-3; no reliable D call. In germline, CDR1 is GTSNPN, CDR2 SVGIG (reference sequence). The CDR3 totals 12 residues. V was shortened by 2 bases and J by 5 bases, with 8 bases between the two germline ends. The CDR3 sequence: CAWSRHKDTQYF. The CDR3 region has the DNA TGTGCCTGGAGTCGACACAAAGATACGCAGTATTTT.

In this sample, this clone turned up a few times. This chain joins TRBV6-5 and TRBJ2-1, with TRBD1 matching 9 bases. With V trimmed by 4 bases and J by 8 bases, 9 bases remained unmatched. The CDR3 is made up of 15 amino acids. Germline loops: CDR1 MNHEY, CDR2 SVGAGI. CDR3 protein: CASSSPGTGTYEQFF. Here the CDR3 DNA reads TGTGCCAGCAGTTCCCCCGGGACAGGGACCTATGAGCAGTTCTTC.

Here the CDR3 reads CASSVGSGIPSYEQYF. The CDR3 nucleotides are TGTGCCAGCAGCGTAGGGTCAGGAATACCAAGCTACGAGCAGTACTTC. The chain employs TRBV9 and TRBJ2-7; no reliable D call. The CDR3 loop spans 16 amino acids. The germline V gene encodes CDR1 SGDLS and CDR2 YYNGEE. Trimming removed 0 bases from V and 3 bases from J, with 16 bases in between.

This clone was found a few times. This chain uses TRBV5-1 with TRBJ1-4; 10 bases match TRBD1. Looked up from germline, CDR1 is SGHRS and CDR2 is YFSETQ. Losses at the gene ends were 4 bases for V and 5 bases for J; bases not matched to a gene: 2. There are 14 residues in the CDR3. The CDR3 DNA sequence: TGCGCCAGCAGCCGGGACAGGGGAAATGAAAAACTGTTTTTT. Amino acid sequence: CASSRDRGNEKLFF.

This clone was detected only a few times. V usage is TRBV15 and J usage is TRBJ1-4; no reliable D call. This CDR3 comprises 14 residues. Trimming took 0 bases from V and 4 from J, leaving 6 bases between them. The germline CDR1 and CDR2 sequences are LNHNV and YYDKDF (reference sequence). CDR3 sequence: CATSREDHNEKLFF. The CDR3 bases are TGTGCCACCAGCAGAGAAGATCATAATGAAAAACTGTTTTTT.